Below are 5 T cell receptor beta chains sequenced from a single sample in a study of T cell repertoires in cytomegalovirus infection. MiXCR was run by TCRdb on the reads, yielding one entry per CDR3 protein. The sample lists roughly 230,000 distinct CDR3 sequences; 22% were seen once. Sequenced sample: CD8+ T cells from PBMCs. The receptors come from a human donor in good health (CMV status not recorded). Some clones in this sample may be carry-over from other donors' samples.

The CDR3 sequence is CSVDGLEGETQYF. CDR3 coding DNA: TGCAGCGTTGACGGATTAGAGGGGGAGACCCAGTACTTC. The chain couples TRBV29-1 to TRBJ2-5; either TRBD1 or TRBD2 may supply D (5 bases each). Deletions cut 3 bases from V and 5 bases from J, with 13 bases between. Germline-derived CDR1 and CDR2 are SQVTM and ANQGSEA. This CDR3 has 13 amino acids.

This clonotype was detected a few times. The chain combines TRBV14 with TRBJ2-1; D unclear. The CDR3 totals 14 residues. The ends were cut back, 3 bases at V and 5 bases at J, with 11 bases in the middle. Germline CDR1 reads SGHDN; CDR2 reads FVKESK. The CDR3 loop is CASSHFLVDNEQFF. The DNA for the CDR3 is TGTGCCAGCAGCCACTTTCTAGTAGACAATGAGCAGTTCTTC.

This clonotype has a count of ten or more. V usage is TRBV7-9 and J usage is TRBJ2-3; D is unclear. The germline V gene has CDR1 SEHNR and CDR2 FQNEAQ (reference sequence). Trimming pared 5 bases from V and 7 bases from J, leaving 22 bases between. This CDR3 is built from 16 residues. The CDR3 bases are TGTGCCAGCAGCCCCCCGGCGAGCCGCCCCCTTAATACGCAGTATTTT. Amino acid sequence: CASSPPASRPLNTQYF.

This clonotype was observed a few times. Written as DNA, the CDR3 is TGTGCCAGCAGCTTAACCAGGGGGGCCGACGAGCAGTACTTC. This sequence encodes CASSLTRGADEQYF. This chain links TRBV7-4 with TRBJ2-7; weak D call: TRBD1 (7 bases). Per the germline V gene, CDR1 is SGHVT and CDR2 is SQSDAQ. V lost 2 bases to trimming and J lost 5 bases, with 13 bases between them. The CDR3 is made up of 14 amino acids.

There are a few counts of this clonotype. The chain employs TRBV7-9 and TRBJ2-7, with TRBD1 as a possible D gene (6 bases). V dropped 5 bases and J dropped 6 bases, with 17 bases sitting between them. The CDR3 loop spans 14 amino acids. The V gene's germline CDR1 is SEHNR and CDR2 FQNEAQ (reference sequence). CDR3 coding DNA: TGTGCCAGCAGCCTCGGGACAACCCTGGGCGAGCAGTACTTC. Its protein product is CASSLGTTLGEQYF.